This T cell receptor (beta chain) was sequenced during a study of response to subunit inactivated influenza vaccine. Study-wide results and limits: It was the authors' suggestion that each seasonal influenza vaccination recruits few new T cells.

From the RT-PCR reads, TCRdb called clonotypes with MiXCR, one entry per CDR3 protein. The sample has about 190,000 distinct CDR3 sequences, about an eighth seen once. The table lists this clonotype with a few counts. Its antigen is still unknown. Germline V lookup: CDR1 MNHEY, CDR2 SMNVEV (reference sequence). This CDR3 region has 17 residues. V was cut by 10 bases and J by 1 base, with 24 bases left in between. Source: CD8+ T cells sorted from PBMCs, taken more than 4 days after vaccination. The rearrangement links TRBV27 to TRBJ2-3; no firm D call. This TCR was recovered from a man aged 45 to 65 who received an inactivated influenza vaccine. The chain's CDR3 is CATLPFPQTQRTDTQYF. In DNA, the CDR3 is TGTGCCACCCTCCCCTTTCCCCAGACTCAGCGCACAGATACGCAGTATTTT.